This T cell receptor beta chain was identified during a study of shared clonotypes between healthy human individuals. A note on this clone: The antigen remains unidentified.

The authors distributed each subset's genomic DNA evenly over several immunoSEQ plates. This table comes from immunoSEQ multiplex PCR, and its TCRdb copy is limited to in-frame clones, with some not included. The sample records around 2.1 million clones, just over 90% being singletons. Positive CCR7 selection of CD45RO-negative cells yielded the naive CD8 cells, and terminally differentiated effector memory CD45RA+ cells were excluded. All of the donors resided in Nashville, Tennessee, and each was a Caucasian adult. Study-level findings and limits: Sequencing depth was predicted to influence how clonotypes are shared among donors. The study found roughly 5% of naive CD4 clonotypes shared across several donors.

Trimming removed 5 bases at V and 5 bases at J, with 18 bases between. The CDR3 sequence is 15 residues long. CDR1 is SGHAT, CDR2 FQNNGV, per germline. Material: naive CD8+ T cells from PBMCs. The V gene is TRBV11-2, the J gene TRBJ1-1, with D maybe TRBD1 (5 bases). The clonotype comes from a man between 18 and 35 years old in good health. Some clones in this sample may be carry-over from other donors' samples. CDR3 region: CASSLGTGIGTEAFF. Written as DNA, the CDR3 is TGTGCCAGCAGCCTCGGGACGGGGATAGGGACTGAAGCTTTCTTT.